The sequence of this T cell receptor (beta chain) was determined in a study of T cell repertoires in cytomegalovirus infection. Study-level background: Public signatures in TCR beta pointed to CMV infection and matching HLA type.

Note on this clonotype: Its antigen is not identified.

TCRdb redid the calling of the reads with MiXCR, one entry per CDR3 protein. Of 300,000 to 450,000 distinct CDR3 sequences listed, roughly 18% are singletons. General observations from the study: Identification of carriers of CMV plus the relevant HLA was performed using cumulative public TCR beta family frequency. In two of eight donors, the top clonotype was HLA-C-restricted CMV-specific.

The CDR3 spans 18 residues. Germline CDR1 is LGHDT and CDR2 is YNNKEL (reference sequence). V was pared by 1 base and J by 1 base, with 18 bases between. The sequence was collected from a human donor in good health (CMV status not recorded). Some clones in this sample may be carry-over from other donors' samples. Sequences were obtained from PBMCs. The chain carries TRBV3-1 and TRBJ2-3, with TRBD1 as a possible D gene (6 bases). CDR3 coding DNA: TGTGCCAGCAGCCAAGCCGGACAGACCTCGTTGGGCACAGATACGCAGTATTTT. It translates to CASSQAGQTSLGTDTQYF.